The rows below give T cell receptor beta chains drawn from one sample of a study of shared clonotypes between healthy human individuals. Sequenced by immunoSEQ multiplex PCR; TCRdb stores in-frame clones only, minus some. This table has about 580,000 clones, roughly 98% appearing once. Sequences were obtained from naive CD8+ T cells sorted from blood. These receptors were taken from a man in his thirties or forties in good health. The CDR3 runs from the conserved cysteine through the conserved F or W. The D gene is left open where the match is weak. Clone sizes are given selectively: once, few, many, or a class where the clone is expanded.

J,V,D,size,DNA,CDR3
TRBJ1-4,TRBV19,.,.,TGTGCCAGTAGTATAAGGGGTGATGAAAAACTGTTTTTT,CASSIRGDEKLFF
TRBJ2-1,TRBV6-6,TRBD2,.,TGTGCCAGCAGTTACTCGCGGGAGGTGGCCTACAATGAGCAGTTCTTC,CASSYSREVAYNEQFF
TRBJ2-7,TRBV7-9,.,.,TGTGCCAGCAGCCCGCTGGACAGCTCCTACGAGCAGTACTTC,CASSPLDSSYEQYF
TRBJ2-7,TRBV29-1,TRBD1,.,TGCAGCGTTGAAGTAAAGCAGGGGGCGTCCTACGAGCAGTACTTC,CSVEVKQGASYEQYF
TRBJ2-4,TRBV29-1,.,once,TGCAGCGCGACCGAGAGGGAGGAGAAAAACATTCAGTACTTC,CSATEREEKNIQYF
TRBJ2-5,TRBV18,TRBD1,.,TGTGCCAGCTCACAGGGACAGGGCCAAGAGACCCAGTACTTC,CASSQGQGQETQYF
TRBJ2-5,TRBV9,.,.,TGTGCCAGCAGCGTAGGGTCAAGGGGACGGGAGACCCAGTACTTC,CASSVGSRGRETQYF
TRBJ2-3,TRBV10-3,TRBD2,once,TGTGCCATCAGGGGGGGAGGGACTACCACAGATACGCAGTATTTT,CAIRGGGTTTDTQYF
TRBJ2-1,TRBV4-1,.,.,TGCGCCAGCAGCCAAGGCGGAAGCCTATACAATGAGCAGTTCTTC,CASSQGGSLYNEQFF
TRBJ2-1,TRBV4-1,.,.,TGCGCCAGCAGCCAAGGACTTTCGTCCGGGGATGAGCAGTTCTTC,CASSQGLSSGDEQFF
TRBJ2-7,TRBV9,TRBD1,.,TGTGCCAGCAGCGTATGGGGGACAGGGACCTACGAGCAGTACTTC,CASSVWGTGTYEQYF
TRBJ2-1,TRBV19,TRBD2,.,TGTGCCAGTATGTCCCGGGCTAGCGGTGGCAATGAGCAGTTCTTC,CASMSRASGGNEQFF
TRBJ1-1,TRBV28,TRBD1,.,TGTGCCAGCAGTTTGGACAGGGAATATGACACTGAAGCTTTCTTT,CASSLDREYDTEAFF
TRBJ1-2,TRBV27,.,.,TGTGCCAGCAGGTCAGGGTTTAAGGCTGGGTACACCTTC,CASRSGFKAGYTF
TRBJ2-6,TRBV4-1,.,.,TGCGCCAGCAGCCAAGATACCGTAGAGTCTGGGGCCAACGTCCTGACTTTC,CASSQDTVESGANVLTF
TRBJ2-7,TRBV6-1,.,.,TGTGCCAGCAGCCTTTCTATCGACAGGACGGGGGAGCAGTACTTC,CASSLSIDRTGEQYF
TRBJ2-1,TRBV7-6,.,.,TGTGCCAGCAGCTTAGCAGGAAACGGGGGCTCCTACAATGAGCAGTTCTTC,CASSLAGNGGSYNEQFF
TRBJ2-7,TRBV7-9,.,.,TGTGCCAGCAGTCGGGGGATGGTAGGGGCGTCCCCCTACGAGCAGTACTTC,CASSRGMVGASPYEQYF
TRBJ2-5,TRBV6-6,.,.,TGTGCCAGCAGCTCAAAAATGGCGGCTTCACAAGAGACCCAGTACTTC,CASSSKMAASQETQYF
TRBJ2-1,TRBV11-3,.,.,TGTGCCAGCAGCTTAGAAGGCGGAGGGGAAGACAATGAGCAGTTCTTC,CASSLEGGGEDNEQFF
TRBJ2-7,TRBV14,TRBD1,.,TGTGCCAGCAGCCTGGGAGCCGGGACAGGGTTCTACGAGCAGTACTTC,CASSLGAGTGFYEQYF
TRBJ2-7,TRBV5-1,.,.,TGCGCCAGCAGCTTGCTACCGATCGGGGCCTCCCCATCCTACGAGCAGTACTTC,CASSLLPIGASPSYEQYF
TRBJ1-1,TRBV6-1,TRBD1,once,TGTGCCAGCAGTGACAGGGGGTTGAACACTGAAGCTTTCTTT,CASSDRGLNTEAFF
TRBJ2-1,TRBV5-1,TRBD2,.,TGCGCCAGCAGCCCCGGGACTAGCGGTTACAATGAGCAGTTCTTC,CASSPGTSGYNEQFF
TRBJ2-2,TRBV5-1,.,.,TGCGCCAGCAGACTTTCGAGGGTGGAGTCGTCCGGGGAGCTGTTTTTT,CASRLSRVESSGELFF
TRBJ2-5,TRBV13,TRBD2,.,TGTGCCAGCAGGGAGCGGGGATCCCAAGAGACCCAGTACTTC,CASRERGSQETQYF
TRBJ2-1,TRBV6-5,.,.,TGTGCCAGCAGTGGGACACCCTCCTACAATGAGCAGTTCTTC,CASSGTPSYNEQFF
TRBJ2-3,TRBV7-2,TRBD2,.,TGTGCCAGCAGCCCCATTGCGCTAGCGGCTAGCACAGATACGCAGTATTTT,CASSPIALAASTDTQYF
TRBJ2-4,TRBV15,TRBD1,.,TGTGCCACCAGCAGGACAGGGGGGCTAGCCAAAAACATTCAGTACTTC,CATSRTGGLAKNIQYF
TRBJ2-7,TRBV27,.,once,TGTGCCAGCAGTTTTAGGGGCCCGTACGAGCAGTACTTC,CASSFRGPYEQYF
TRBJ1-5,TRBV21-1,.,.,TGTGCCAGCAGCAAAGCGATCCAGGGCGATCTGGGCAATCAGCCCCAGCATTTT,CASSKAIQGDLGNQPQHF
TRBJ1-3,TRBV10-3,.,.,TGTGCCATCAGTGAGTCAAGTCCATCGGTCTCTGGAAACACCATATATTTT,CAISESSPSVSGNTIYF
TRBJ1-5,TRBV15,.,.,TGTGCCACCAGCAGAGATCGACGGAATCAGCCCCAGCATTTT,CATSRDRRNQPQHF
TRBJ1-1,TRBV9,.,once,TGTGCCAGTAGTTCCGCGAACACTGAAGCTTTCTTT,CASSSANTEAFF
TRBJ1-1,TRBV4-1,.,once,TGCGCCAGCAGCCAAGAGGCAGGGTTAAGCACTGAAGCTTTCTTT,CASSQEAGLSTEAFF
TRBJ2-7,TRBV9,.,.,TGTGCCAGCAGCGTAGAGGGGGGACCCTACGAGCAGTACTTC,CASSVEGGPYEQYF
TRBJ2-1,TRBV28,TRBD2,.,TGTGCCAGCAGTTTATTAGTAGCGGGAGGGTACAATGAGCAGTTCTTC,CASSLLVAGGYNEQFF
TRBJ1-2,TRBV4-3,TRBD1,.,TGCGCCAGCAGCCAAGAAGACAGGGGGCCGATTGGCTACACCTTC,CASSQEDRGPIGYTF
TRBJ2-1,TRBV25-1,.,.,TGTGCCAGCAGTGAATCTAAATTGGCAGGGATCTATGAGCAGTTCTTC,CASSESKLAGIYEQFF
TRBJ2-7,TRBV27,TRBD2,.,TGTGCCAGCAGTCACGGTAGCGGGAGTAACGAGCAGTACTTC,CASSHGSGSNEQYF
TRBJ2-7,TRBV7-2,.,.,TGTGCCAGCAGCCGCCAGGCAGCCAGCTCCTACGAGCAGTACTTC,CASSRQAASSYEQYF
TRBJ2-5,TRBV6-5,.,.,TGTGCCAGCAGTTACAATGACAGGTCACAAGAGACCCAGTACTTC,CASSYNDRSQETQYF
TRBJ2-3,TRBV10-3,.,.,TGTGCCATCAGTGAGTCGAATAGCTTAAGCACAGATACGCAGTATTTT,CAISESNSLSTDTQYF
TRBJ1-2,TRBV9,TRBD1,.,TGTGCCAGCAGCTTAGGGACAGGGGTTGGCTACACCTTC,CASSLGTGVGYTF
TRBJ2-5,TRBV7-8,TRBD1,.,TGTGCCAGCAGCTGGGGGACAGGGGCGGGAGAGACCCAGTACTTC,CASSWGTGAGETQYF
TRBJ2-1,TRBV10-3,.,.,TGTGCCATCAGTGACCCCGGGACTCTCTACAATGAGCAGTTCTTC,CAISDPGTLYNEQFF
TRBJ2-1,TRBV11-2,.,once,TGTGCCAGCAGCTTAGTAGCTGGAGGGCCCAATGAGCAGTTCTTC,CASSLVAGGPNEQFF
TRBJ2-7,TRBV6-5,TRBD2,once,TGTGCCAGCAGACACAGGACTAGCGTACTCCACGAGCAGTACTTC,CASRHRTSVLHEQYF
TRBJ1-1,TRBV7-9,TRBD1,.,TGTGCCAGCAGCTCCGGGACAGGGTGGACTGAAGCTTTCTTT,CASSSGTGWTEAFF
TRBJ2-7,TRBV29-1,.,.,TGCAGCGTTGAAGAGGGGGCGGGTGAGCAGTACTTC,CSVEEGAGEQYF
TRBJ2-1,TRBV9,.,.,TGTGCCAGCAGCGTAGTCAGGGCCACCTATTCCTACAATGAGCAGTTCTTC,CASSVVRATYSYNEQFF
TRBJ2-1,TRBV9,.,.,TGTGCCAGCAGCGTAGGGGATCACAATGAGCAGTTCTTC,CASSVGDHNEQFF
TRBJ1-5,TRBV30,.,.,TGTGCCTGGAGTCCCGGCGTTAGCAATCAGCCCCAGCATTTT,CAWSPGVSNQPQHF
TRBJ1-1,TRBV5-1,.,.,TGCGCCAGCAGCTTGACTCGGGGAAAGAACACTGAAGCTTTCTTT,CASSLTRGKNTEAFF